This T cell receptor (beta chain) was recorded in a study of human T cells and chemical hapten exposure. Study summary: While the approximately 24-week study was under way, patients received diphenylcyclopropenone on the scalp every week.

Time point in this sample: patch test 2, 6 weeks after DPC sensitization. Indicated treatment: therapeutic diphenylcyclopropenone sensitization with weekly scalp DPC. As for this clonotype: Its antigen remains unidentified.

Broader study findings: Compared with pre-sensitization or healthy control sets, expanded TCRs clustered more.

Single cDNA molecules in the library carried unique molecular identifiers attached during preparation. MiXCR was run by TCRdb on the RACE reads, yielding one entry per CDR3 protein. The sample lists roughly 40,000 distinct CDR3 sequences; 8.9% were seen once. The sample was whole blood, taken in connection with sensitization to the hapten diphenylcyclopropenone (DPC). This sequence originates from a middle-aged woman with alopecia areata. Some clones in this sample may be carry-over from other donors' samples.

The CDR3 region is CASTQGAPDTQYF. In DNA form, the CDR3 reads TGTGCCAGTACTCAGGGGGCCCCAGATACGCAGTATTTT. This chain uses TRBV19 with TRBJ2-3; 8 positions match TRBD1. Germline V lookup: CDR1 LNHDA, CDR2 SQIVND (reference sequence). This CDR3 spans 13 amino acids. V lost 7 bases to trimming and J lost 4 bases; unmatched junction nucleotides: 4. The variable domain in full, completed from reference TRBV19 and TRBJ2-3, reads DGGITQSPKYLFRKEGQNVTLSCEQNLNHDAMYWYRQDPGQGLRLIYYSQIVNDFQKGDIAEGYSVSREKKESFPLTVTSAQKNPTAFYLCASTQGAPDTQYFGPGTRLTVL.